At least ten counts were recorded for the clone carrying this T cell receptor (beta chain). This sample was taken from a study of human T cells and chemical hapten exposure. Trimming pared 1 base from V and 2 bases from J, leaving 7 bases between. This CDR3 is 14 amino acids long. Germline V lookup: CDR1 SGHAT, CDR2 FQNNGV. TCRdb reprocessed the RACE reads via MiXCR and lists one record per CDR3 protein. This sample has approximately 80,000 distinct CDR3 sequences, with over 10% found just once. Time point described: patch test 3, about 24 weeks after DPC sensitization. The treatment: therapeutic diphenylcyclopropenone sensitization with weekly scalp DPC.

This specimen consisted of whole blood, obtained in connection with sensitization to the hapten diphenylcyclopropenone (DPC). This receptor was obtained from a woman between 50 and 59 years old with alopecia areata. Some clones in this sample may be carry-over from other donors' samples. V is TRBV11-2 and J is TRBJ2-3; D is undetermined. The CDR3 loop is CASSLVAFTDTQYF. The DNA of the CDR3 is TGTGCCAGCAGCTTAGTTGCATTCACAGATACGCAGTATTTT. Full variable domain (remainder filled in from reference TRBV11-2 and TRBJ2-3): EAGVAQSPRYKIIEKRQSVAFWCNPISGHATLYWYQQILGQGPKLLIQFQNNGVVDDSQLPKDRFSAERLKGVDSTLKIQPAKLEDSAVYLCASSLVAFTDTQYFGPGTRLTVL.